Listed below are T cell receptor beta chains from one sample, sequenced in a study of response to subunit inactivated influenza vaccine. TCRdb recomputed calls from the RT-PCR reads with MiXCR, one row per CDR3 protein. The data show over 400,000 distinct CDR3 sequences, 10% to 15% seen once. Sequences were derived from PBMCs from blood, sampled about 40 days after vaccination. The source is a middle-aged man who received an inactivated influenza vaccine. Both conserved end residues are part of each CDR3. D genes are given only for firm matches. A clone size is listed for some rows: how often the clone was seen (once, few, many), or a class if it is expanded.

NA	TRBV18	once	TRBJ1-1	CASSQNQGRGGTEAFF	TGTGCCAGCTCGCAAAACCAGGGGAGGGGAGGCACTGAAGCTTTCTTT
TRBD2	TRBV28	once	TRBJ2-7	CASSFGGRTYEQYF	TGTGCCAGCAGTTTTGGCGGGAGGACCTACGAGCAGTACTTC
NA	TRBV29-1	NA	TRBJ2-3	CSVGTGGFTDTQYF	TGCAGCGTCGGGACTGGAGGATTCACAGATACGCAGTATTTT
NA	TRBV11-2	once	TRBJ2-7	CASSNSRRLPYEQYF	TGTGCCAGCAGCAACAGCAGGAGACTTCCCTACGAGCAGTACTTC
NA	TRBV6-5	many	TRBJ2-2	CASKGNTGELFF	TGTGCCAGCAAGGGGAACACCGGGGAGCTGTTTTTT
NA	TRBV5-1	few	TRBJ1-1	CASSLGRQVNTEAFF	TGCGCCAGCAGCTTGGGGAGACAGGTGAACACTGAAGCTTTCTTT
TRBD2	TRBV7-3	NA	TRBJ2-3	CASSLGTAGGPDTQYF	TGTGCCAGCAGCTTAGGGACAGCGGGAGGCCCAGATACGCAGTATTTT
NA	TRBV11-2	NA	TRBJ1-3	CASSQPQGSGNTIYF	TGTGCCAGCAGCCAGCCCCAGGGTTCTGGAAACACCATATATTTT
NA	TRBV29-1	few	TRBJ1-1	CSVPGVLEAFF	TGCAGCGTCCCGGGAGTCCTTGAAGCTTTCTTT
NA	TRBV9	NA	TRBJ2-2	CASSGTPANTGELFF	TGTGCCAGCAGCGGGACCCCCGCGAACACCGGGGAGCTGTTTTTT
TRBD1	TRBV29-1	NA	TRBJ1-1	CTSGQVNTEAFF	TGCACCTCGGGACAGGTGAACACTGAAGCTTTCTTT
NA	TRBV7-9	NA	TRBJ2-5	CASGAGTLGETQYF	TGTGCCAGCGGCGCAGGGACACTAGGAGAGACCCAGTACTTC
NA	TRBV5-5	NA	TRBJ1-1	CASSLGITMNTEAFF	TGTGCCAGCAGCTTGGGCATAACGATGAACACTGAAGCTTTCTTT
NA	TRBV4-3	few	TRBJ1-1	CASSQDLSPRNTEAFF	TGCGCCAGCAGCCAAGATTTGTCCCCCCGAAACACTGAAGCTTTCTTT
TRBD1	TRBV3-1	few	TRBJ1-1	CASSQEKGRGPFKAFF	TGTGCCAGCAGCCAAGAAAAGGGCAGGGGGCCTTTTAAAGCTTTCTTT
TRBD1	TRBV12-3/TRBV12-4	few	TRBJ1-6	CASSPGRGPGSPLHF	TGTGCCAGCAGTCCCGGCAGGGGGCCCGGATCACCCCTCCACTTT
NA	TRBV29-1	few	TRBJ2-2	CSGALSEDGSNTGELFF	TGCAGCGGGGCCCTGAGCGAGGACGGGAGTAACACCGGGGAGCTGTTTTTT
NA	TRBV27	NA	TRBJ2-2	CASSLGNRVLGTGELFF	TGTGCCAGCAGTTTAGGAAACAGGGTACTGGGCACCGGGGAGCTGTTTTTT
TRBD2	TRBV6-1	NA	TRBJ2-3	CASSPGLAGLADTQYF	TGTGCCAGCAGCCCGGGACTAGCGGGGTTAGCAGATACGCAGTATTTT
TRBD1	TRBV7-2	few	TRBJ2-3	CASSPPGQGRADTQYF	TGTGCCAGCAGCCCTCCGGGACAGGGGAGGGCAGATACGCAGTATTTT
NA	TRBV4-2	many	TRBJ1-5	CASSQDLRTNQPQHF	TGTGCCAGCAGCCAGGACCTAAGAACCAATCAGCCCCAGCATTTT
NA	TRBV6-1	NA	TRBJ2-7	CASSTTGFSYEQYF	TGTGCCAGCAGCACAACAGGGTTCTCCTACGAGCAGTACTTC
TRBD1	TRBV20-1	NA	TRBJ2-7	CSASSGGISYEQYF	TGCAGTGCTAGTTCAGGGGGAATCTCCTACGAGCAGTACTTC
NA	TRBV5-6	few	TRBJ2-1	CASGELGASSNEQFF	TGTGCCAGCGGCGAATTAGGGGCCTCGTCCAATGAGCAGTTCTTC
TRBD2	TRBV6-1	few	TRBJ2-5	CASRITGTSGLQETQYF	TGTGCCAGCAGGATCACAGGGACTAGCGGTTTACAAGAGACCCAGTACTTC
TRBD2	TRBV20-1	few	TRBJ2-1	CSATPGLAGEVSEQFF	TGCAGTGCTACCCCGGGACTAGCGGGAGAGGTGTCTGAGCAGTTCTTC
TRBD1	TRBV11-2	few	TRBJ1-5	CASSEQDRGGNQPQHF	TGTGCCAGCAGCGAGCAAGACAGGGGCGGCAATCAGCCCCAGCATTTT
TRBD2	TRBV4-2	few	TRBJ2-1	CASSRNGGARNEQFF	TGTGCCAGCAGCCGGAACGGGGGGGCCCGGAATGAGCAGTTCTTC
TRBD1	TRBV28	NA	TRBJ1-1	CASSSRGRGAEAFF	TGTGCCAGCAGTTCCAGGGGGCGCGGGGCTGAAGCTTTCTTT
NA	TRBV12-3/TRBV12-4	many	TRBJ1-5	CASSRGGNQPQHF	TGTGCCAGCAGTCGAGGGGGGAATCAGCCCCAGCATTTT
NA	TRBV4-1	few	TRBJ2-7	CASSQEKGDYEQYF	TGCGCCAGCAGCCAAGAGAAAGGGGATTACGAGCAGTACTTC
NA	TRBV2	NA	TRBJ2-1	CASSVGEGAEQFF	TGTGCCAGCAGTGTCGGGGAGGGGGCTGAGCAGTTCTTC
TRBD2	TRBV27	few	TRBJ2-1	CASSPPGLADYNEQFF	TGTGCCAGCAGTCCCCCGGGACTAGCGGACTACAATGAGCAGTTCTTC
NA	TRBV2	NA	TRBJ2-1	CASLFDLVNEQFF	TGTGCCAGCCTCTTCGATTTAGTAAATGAGCAGTTCTTC
NA	TRBV10-3	NA	TRBJ1-1	CAISNDRKAEAFF	TGTGCCATCAGCAATGACAGGAAAGCTGAAGCTTTCTTT
NA	TRBV7-9	few	TRBJ2-1	CASSLGVENEQFF	TGTGCCAGCAGCTTAGGAGTAGAAAATGAGCAGTTCTTC
TRBD1	TRBV29-1	few	TRBJ1-2	CSVSGQGVRGYTF	TGCAGCGTGTCGGGACAGGGGGTTAGAGGCTACACCTTC
NA	TRBV29-1	NA	TRBJ1-1	CSVQGMNTEAFF	TGCAGCGTCCAGGGGATGAACACTGAAGCTTTCTTT
NA	TRBV2	few	TRBJ1-1	CASSLLVQNTEAFF	TGTGCCAGCAGCCTCCTAGTTCAGAACACTGAAGCTTTCTTT
TRBD2	TRBV9	NA	TRBJ2-3	CASSVAAGRPDTQYF	TGTGCCAGCAGCGTAGCAGCGGGACGGCCAGATACGCAGTATTTT
NA	TRBV25-1	NA	TRBJ1-6	CASSEWGVSGSPLHF	TGTGCCAGCAGTGAATGGGGGGTTTCGGGTTCACCCCTCCACTTT
NA	TRBV7-2	few	TRBJ1-2	CASSLVADPYGYTF	TGTGCCAGCAGCTTAGTGGCGGACCCATATGGCTACACCTTC
NA	TRBV7-3	NA	TRBJ2-2	CASSFSYSGELFF	TGTGCCAGCAGCTTTTCTTACTCCGGGGAGCTGTTTTTT
NA	TRBV12-3/TRBV12-4	many	TRBJ2-5	CASSFGGFRETQYF	TGTGCCAGCAGTTTTGGGGGCTTCAGAGAGACCCAGTACTTC
TRBD1	TRBV4-2	many	TRBJ1-3	CASSTQSTGSSGNTIYF	TGTGCCAGCAGCACCCAATCGACAGGGTCATCTGGAAACACCATATATTTT
NA	TRBV4-3	few	TRBJ2-7	CASSQEPWGIYEQYF	TGCGCCAGCAGCCAAGAACCTTGGGGGATCTACGAGCAGTACTTC
TRBD2	TRBV12-3/TRBV12-4	few	TRBJ2-1	CASKRSGTSSYNEQFF	TGTGCCAGCAAACGTAGCGGGACGAGCTCCTACAATGAGCAGTTCTTC